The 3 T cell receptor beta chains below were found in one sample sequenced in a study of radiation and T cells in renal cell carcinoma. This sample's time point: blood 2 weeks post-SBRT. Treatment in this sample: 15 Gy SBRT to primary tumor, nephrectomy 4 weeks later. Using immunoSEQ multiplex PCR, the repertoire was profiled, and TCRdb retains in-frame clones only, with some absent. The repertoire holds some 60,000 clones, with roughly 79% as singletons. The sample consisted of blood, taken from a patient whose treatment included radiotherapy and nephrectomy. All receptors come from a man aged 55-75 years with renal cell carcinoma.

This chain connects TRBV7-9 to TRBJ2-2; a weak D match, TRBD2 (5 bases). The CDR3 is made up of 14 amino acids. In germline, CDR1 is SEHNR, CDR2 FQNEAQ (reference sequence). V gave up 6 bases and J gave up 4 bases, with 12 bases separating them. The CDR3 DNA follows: TGTGCCAGCAGGAGGGAGAAGGGCACCGGGGAGCTGTTTTTT. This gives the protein CASRREKGTGELFF.

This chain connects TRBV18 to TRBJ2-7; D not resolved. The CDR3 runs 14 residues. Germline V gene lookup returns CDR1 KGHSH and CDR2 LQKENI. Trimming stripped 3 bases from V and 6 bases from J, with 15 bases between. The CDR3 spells CASSPRQLGGEQYF. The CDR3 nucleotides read TGTGCCAGCTCACCCCGACAATTAGGCGGCGAGCAGTACTTC.

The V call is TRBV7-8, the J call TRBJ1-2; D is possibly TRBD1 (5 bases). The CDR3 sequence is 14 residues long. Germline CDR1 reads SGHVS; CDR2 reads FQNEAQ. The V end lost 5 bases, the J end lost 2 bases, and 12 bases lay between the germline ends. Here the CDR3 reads CASSPRGTNYGYTF. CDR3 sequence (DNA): TGTGCCAGCAGCCCCCGCGGGACCAACTATGGCTACACCTTC.